This TCR beta chain was obtained from a study of OX40 agonist ivuxolimab in advanced cancers. TCRdb's copy holds only in-frame clones and misses some; the assay was immunoSEQ multiplex PCR. Of fewer than 75,000 clones in the sample, about 88% were seen once. In its sample, this clone was seen a few times. The antigen is not known. This specimen includes other DNA sequences encoding the same CDR3. Autoimmune disease history or systemic immunosuppression disqualified patients. With baseline, cycle 4 day 1, and cycle 7 day 1 as timepoints, blood was sampled. Study observations and caveats: Expanded peripheral T cell antigen specificity was not determined. In general, CD8+ T cells held more expanded clones than CD4+ did, on average.

CDR1 is SGHNT, CDR2 YYREEE, per germline (reference sequence). Trimming left V 3 bases short and J 2 bases short, with 8 bases between. The CDR3 spans 13 residues. The sample here was CD4+ or CD8+ T cells sorted from blood, taken in a trial of the OX40 agonist ivuxolimab. The origin of this receptor is an adult with an advanced solid tumor such as melanoma, head and neck, liver or kidney cancer. This chain uses TRBV5-4 with TRBJ1-2; the D gene is possibly TRBD1 (6 bases). The CDR3 DNA reads as TGTGCCAGCAGCTGGGACACGAACTATGGCTACACCTTC. Translated: CASSWDTNYGYTF.